The clone carrying this TCR beta chain was detected many times. The record originates from a study of T cells in Graves' hyperthyroidism and ophthalmopathy. Source material for PBMCs was about 10 ml fresh peripheral blood. From RNA transcripts, TCR beta CDR3 regions were amplified. The HTBI primer set was used in a first-round RT-PCR of the TCR CDR3. A single record per CDR3 protein comes from TCRdb applying MiXCR to the multiplex PCR reads. Of approximately 220,000 distinct CDR3 sequences in the sample, about 18% were seen once. CDR3 length: 13 amino acids. With 5 bases removed from V and 5 bases from J, the gap between germline ends came to 12 bases. The germline V gene encodes CDR1 SEHNR and CDR2 FQNEAQ (reference sequence).

This clonotype was obtained from a man aged 35 to 55 with Graves' hyperthyroidism. The rearrangement joins TRBV7-9 to TRBJ2-5, with no clear D. Sequencing used blood. CDR3 protein: CASSPSFSETQYF. Written as DNA, the CDR3 is TGTGCCAGCAGCCCAAGCTTTTCGGAGACCCAGTACTTC.